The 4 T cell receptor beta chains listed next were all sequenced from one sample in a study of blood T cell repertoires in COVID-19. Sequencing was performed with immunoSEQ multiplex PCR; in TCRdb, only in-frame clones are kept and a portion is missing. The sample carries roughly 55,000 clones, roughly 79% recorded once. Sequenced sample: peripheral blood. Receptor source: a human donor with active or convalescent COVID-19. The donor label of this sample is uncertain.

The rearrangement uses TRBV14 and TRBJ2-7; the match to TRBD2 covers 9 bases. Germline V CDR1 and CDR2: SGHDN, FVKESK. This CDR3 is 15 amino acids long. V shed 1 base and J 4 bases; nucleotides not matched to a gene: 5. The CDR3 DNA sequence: TGTGCCAGCAGCCAAGTTATAGCGGGAGTATACGAGCAGTACTTC. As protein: CASSQVIAGVYEQYF. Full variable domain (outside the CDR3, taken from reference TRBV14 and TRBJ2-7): EAGVTQFPSHSVIEKGQTVTLRCDPISGHDNLYWYRRVMGKEIKFLLHFVKESKQDESGMPNNRFLAERTGGTYSTLKVQPAELEDSGVYFCASSQVIAGVYEQYFGPGTRLTVT.

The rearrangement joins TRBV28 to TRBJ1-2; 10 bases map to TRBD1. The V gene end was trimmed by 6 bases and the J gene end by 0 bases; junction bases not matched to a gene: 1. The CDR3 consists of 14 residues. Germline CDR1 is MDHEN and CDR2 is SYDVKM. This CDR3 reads CASRTGGTNYGYTF. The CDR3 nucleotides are TGTGCCAGCAGGACAGGGGGCACTAACTATGGCTACACCTTC.

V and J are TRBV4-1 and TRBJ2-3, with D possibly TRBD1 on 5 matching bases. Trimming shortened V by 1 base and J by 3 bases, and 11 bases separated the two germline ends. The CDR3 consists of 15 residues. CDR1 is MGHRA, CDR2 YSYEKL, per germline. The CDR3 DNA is TGCGCCAGCAGCCAAGCGCAGGGAAGGACAGATACGCAGTATTTT. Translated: CASSQAQGRTDTQYF.

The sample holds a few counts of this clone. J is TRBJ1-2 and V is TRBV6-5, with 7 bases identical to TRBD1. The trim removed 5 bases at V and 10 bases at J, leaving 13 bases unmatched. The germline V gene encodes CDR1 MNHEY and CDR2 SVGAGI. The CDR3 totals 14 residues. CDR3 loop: CASSNRGLGEDYTF. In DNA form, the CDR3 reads TGTGCCAGCAGTAACAGGGGACTAGGAGAGGACTACACCTTC.